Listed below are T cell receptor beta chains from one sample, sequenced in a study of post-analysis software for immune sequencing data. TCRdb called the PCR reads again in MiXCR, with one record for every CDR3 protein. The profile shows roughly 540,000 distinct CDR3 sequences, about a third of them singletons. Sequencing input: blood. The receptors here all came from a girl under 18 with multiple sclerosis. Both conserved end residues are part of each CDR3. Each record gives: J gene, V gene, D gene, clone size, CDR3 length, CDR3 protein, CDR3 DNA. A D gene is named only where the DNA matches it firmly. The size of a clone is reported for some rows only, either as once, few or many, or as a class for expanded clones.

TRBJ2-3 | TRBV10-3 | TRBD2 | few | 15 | CAISEQAGGADTQYF | TGTGCCATCAGTGAGCAAGCGGGGGGGGCAGATACGCAGTATTTT
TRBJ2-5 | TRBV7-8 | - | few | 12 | CAAGGYQETQYF | TGTGCCGCCGGGGGCTATCAAGAGACCCAGTACTTC
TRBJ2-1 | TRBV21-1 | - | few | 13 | CASHGLHNNEQFF | TGTGCCAGCCACGGACTACACAACAATGAGCAGTTCTTC
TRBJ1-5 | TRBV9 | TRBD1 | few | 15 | CASSVAGTVNQPQHF | TGTGCCAGCAGCGTAGCAGGGACAGTCAATCAGCCCCAGCATTTT
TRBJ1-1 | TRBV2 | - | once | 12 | CARGRAWTEAFF | TGTGCGCGGGGCCGGGCGTGGACTGAAGCTTTCTTT
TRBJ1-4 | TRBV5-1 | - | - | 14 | CASRYAGSSDGLFF | TGCGCCAGCAGATACGCCGGGTCCTCGGACGGACTGTTTTTT
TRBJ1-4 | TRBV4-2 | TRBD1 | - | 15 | CASSRGQGRGEKLFF | TGTGCCAGCAGCCGCGGACAGGGAAGGGGTGAAAAACTGTTTTTT
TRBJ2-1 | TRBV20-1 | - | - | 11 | CSASLGLSKFF | TGCAGTGCTAGTCTGGGGTTGAGCAAGTTCTTC
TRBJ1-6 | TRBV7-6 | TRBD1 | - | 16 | CASSLELTGSNSPLHF | TGTGCCAGCAGCTTAGAGTTGACAGGGTCTAATTCACCCCTCCACTTT
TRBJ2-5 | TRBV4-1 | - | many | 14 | CASSQDWQVGTQYF | TGCGCCAGCAGCCAAGATTGGCAGGTCGGGACCCAGTACTTC
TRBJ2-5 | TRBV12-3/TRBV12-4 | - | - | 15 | CASSFTLGGQETQYF | TGTGCCAGCAGTTTTACCTTAGGCGGACAAGAGACCCAGTACTTC
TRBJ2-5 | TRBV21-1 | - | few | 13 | CASSKKYLETQYF | TGTGCCAGCAGCAAGAAGTACTTAGAGACCCAGTACTTC
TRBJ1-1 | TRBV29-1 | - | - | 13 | CSVFSPVNTEAFF | TGCAGCGTGTTCAGTCCAGTGAACACTGAAGCTTTCTTT
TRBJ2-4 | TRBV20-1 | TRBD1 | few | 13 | CSASRSGQGLQYF | TGCAGTGCTAGTCGCTCAGGACAGGGTCTTCAGTACTTC
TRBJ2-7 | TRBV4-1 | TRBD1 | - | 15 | CASSQDTGALREQYF | TGTGCCAGCAGCCAAGATACAGGGGCCCTTCGGGAGCAGTACTTC
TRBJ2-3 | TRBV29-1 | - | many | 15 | CSVEGTHGGTDTQYF | TGCAGCGTTGAGGGGACTCACGGTGGCACAGATACGCAGTATTTT
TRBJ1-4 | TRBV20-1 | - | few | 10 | CSARHEKLFF | TGCAGTGCTAGACATGAAAAACTGTTTTTT
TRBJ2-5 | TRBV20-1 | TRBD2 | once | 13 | CSPLLAGGETQYF | TGCAGCCCCCTCCTAGCGGGGGGGGAGACCCAGTACTTC
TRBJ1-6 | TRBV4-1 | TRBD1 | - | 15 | CASSQDPQGASPLHF | TGCGCCAGCAGCCAAGACCCCCAGGGGGCTTCACCCCTCCACTTT
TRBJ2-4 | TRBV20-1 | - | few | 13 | CSAPSTQKNIQYF | TGCAGTGCCCCGTCGACGCAGAAAAACATTCAGTACTTC
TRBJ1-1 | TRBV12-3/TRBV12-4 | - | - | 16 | CASSLAMTAVNTEAFF | TGTGCCAGCAGTTTAGCAATGACAGCCGTGAACACTGAAGCTTTCTTT
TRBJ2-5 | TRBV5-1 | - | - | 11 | CASSFMETQYF | TGCGCCAGCAGCTTTATGGAGACCCAGTACTTC
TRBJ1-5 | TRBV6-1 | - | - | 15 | CASSGRGAGNQPQHF | TGTGCCAGCAGCGGACGAGGTGCCGGCAATCAACCCCAGCATTTT
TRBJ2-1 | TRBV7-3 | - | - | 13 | CASSLGQGYEQFF | TGTGCCAGCAGCTTGGGCCAGGGTTATGAGCAGTTCTTC
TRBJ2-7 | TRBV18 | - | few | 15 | CASSPKSASPYEQYF | TGTGCCAGCTCACCTAAATCGGCGTCCCCCTACGAGCAGTACTTC
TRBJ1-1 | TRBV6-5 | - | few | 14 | CASSLRQGRTEAFF | TGTGCCAGCAGTTTAAGGCAGGGGAGGACTGAAGCTTTCTTT
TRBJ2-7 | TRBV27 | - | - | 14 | CASSLRPGAYEQYF | TGTGCCAGCAGTTTACGACCGGGAGCTTACGAGCAGTACTTC
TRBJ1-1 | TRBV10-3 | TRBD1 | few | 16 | CAISDGTGSKNTEAFF | TGTGCCATCAGTGACGGGACAGGGTCTAAGAACACTGAAGCTTTCTTT
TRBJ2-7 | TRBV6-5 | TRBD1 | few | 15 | CASSSGQGVSYEQYF | TGTGCCAGCAGTTCCGGACAGGGAGTCTCCTACGAGCAGTACTTC
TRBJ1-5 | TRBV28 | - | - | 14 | CASSLRQDDQPQHF | TGTGCCAGCAGTTTAAGGCAGGACGATCAGCCCCAGCATTTT
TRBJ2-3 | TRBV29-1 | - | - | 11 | CSVSYADTQYF | TGCAGCGTTTCGTATGCAGATACGCAGTATTTT
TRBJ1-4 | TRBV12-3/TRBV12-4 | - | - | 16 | CASNPADAEYYEKLFF | TGTGCCAGCAACCCAGCGGACGCCGAGTATTATGAAAAACTGTTTTTT
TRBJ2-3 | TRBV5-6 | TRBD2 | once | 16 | CAGSLGGTSSTDTQYF | TGTGCCGGCAGCTTGGGCGGGACTAGCAGCACAGATACGCAGTATTTT
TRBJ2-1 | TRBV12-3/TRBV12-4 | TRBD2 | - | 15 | CASSLVASGGNEQFF | TGTGCCAGCAGTTTAGTGGCGAGCGGGGGCAATGAGCAGTTCTTC
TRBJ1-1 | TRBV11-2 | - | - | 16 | CASSQPPAGPNTEAFF | TGTGCCAGCAGCCAACCGCCGGCAGGGCCGAACACTGAAGCTTTCTTT
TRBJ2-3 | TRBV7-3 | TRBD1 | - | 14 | CASLRTGSTDTQYF | TGTGCCAGCCTTCGGACAGGGAGCACAGATACGCAGTATTTT
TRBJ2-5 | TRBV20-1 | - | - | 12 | CSARRLAETQYF | TGCAGTGCTAGGCGGCTAGCCGAGACCCAGTACTTC
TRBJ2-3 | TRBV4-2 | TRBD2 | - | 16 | CASSHALAGVADTQYF | TGTGCCAGCAGCCATGCCCTAGCGGGAGTCGCAGATACGCAGTATTTT
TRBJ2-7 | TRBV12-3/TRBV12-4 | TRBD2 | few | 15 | CASSLAGGGSYEQYF | TGTGCCAGCAGTTTAGCAGGCGGGGGTTCCTACGAGCAGTACTTC
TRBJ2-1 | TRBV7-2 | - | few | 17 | CASSLGFGRPSYNEQFF | TGTGCCAGCAGCTTAGGTTTTGGTAGACCCTCCTACAATGAGCAGTTCTTC
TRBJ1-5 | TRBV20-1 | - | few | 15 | CSAVPGRGTGQPQHF | TGCAGTGCCGTCCCGGGTAGGGGAACAGGTCAGCCCCAGCATTTT
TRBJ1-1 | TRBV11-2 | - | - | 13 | CASTSIRQNEAFF | TGTGCCAGCACCTCGATCCGACAGAATGAAGCTTTCTTT
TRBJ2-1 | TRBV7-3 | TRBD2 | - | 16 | CASSGLAGNSYNEQFF | TGTGCCAGCAGTGGGCTAGCGGGGAACTCCTACAATGAGCAGTTCTTC
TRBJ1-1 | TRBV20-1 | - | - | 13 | CSARAPRQTEAFF | TGCAGTGCCAGGGCCCCCCGACAGACGGAAGCTTTCTTT
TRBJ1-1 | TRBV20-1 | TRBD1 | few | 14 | CSAPIRTGSTEAFF | TGCAGTGCCCCAATCAGGACAGGATCCACTGAAGCTTTCTTT
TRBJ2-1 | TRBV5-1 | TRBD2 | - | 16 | CASSHRSGGAYNEQFF | TGCGCCAGCAGCCACCGAAGCGGGGGGGCCTACAATGAGCAGTTCTTC
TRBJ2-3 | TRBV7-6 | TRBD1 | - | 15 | CASSLGQVPTDTQYF | TGTGCCAGCAGCCTTGGACAGGTACCCACAGATACGCAGTATTTT
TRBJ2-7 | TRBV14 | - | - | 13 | CASSQDTAGEQYF | TGTGCCAGCAGCCAAGACACCGCCGGGGAGCAGTACTTC